What follows is one T cell receptor (beta chain) and its context. Its target antigen remains unknown. The CDR3, cysteine through phenylalanine, is 17 amino acids long. Nucleotide data are not available. For CDR1 and CDR2, the germline V gene (reference sequence) lists SGHNT and YYREEE. From each donor, a roughly 2.6 ml peripheral blood sample was collected into PAXgene tubes and stored at -80 degrees C. Total RNA was isolated from whole blood with the PAXgene blood miRNA kit on an automated QIAcube, without T cell sorting. Peripheral blood from monozygotic twin pairs, either concordant or discordant for inflammatory bowel disease, underwent deep TCRalpha and TCRbeta repertoire profiling that used unique molecular barcoding. Smoking habits were recorded for all twin pairs, and each individual was classified as a current, former or never smoker. This sample stems from a study of monozygotic twins with inflammatory bowel disease (dated by TCRdb to the late 2010s). About the study as a whole: The full study comprised around 28 monozygotic twin pairs: nine German pairs (four IBD-concordant, five IBD-discordant) and 19 IBD-discordant Danish pairs. The search for disease-associated traits relied mainly on comparing, within discordant pairs, IBD patients with their genetically identical healthy co-twins. Each individual had, on average, about 151 000 unique TCRalpha sequences and 181 000 unique TCRbeta sequences available for analysis.

The library was obtained by 5' RACE. Each TCR library was prepared from about 3,300 ng of total RNA. For each sample, cDNA synthesis was carried out in eight separate reactions using SMARTScribe reverse transcriptase. During cDNA synthesis, template switching introduced unique molecular identifiers that contained a 6-nucleotide sample barcode. TCRalpha and TCRbeta cDNA was amplified by two nested PCRs of 16 and 9 cycles, with bead purification after each PCR. Before amplification, the cDNA was both treated with uracil DNA-glycosylase and purified with the QIAquick PCR purification kit. The second PCR was the step at which Illumina TruSeq-compatible adapters and sample-specific barcodes were added. Library quality and concentration were assessed using TapeStation and Qubit, and 4.5 to 6.5 ng of each library was pooled. Sequencing of the pooled libraries was done on an Illumina HiSeq2500 single-index Rapid Run using custom sequencing primers and 2 x 100 bp reads. On the study's bioinformatics: MiGEC version 1.2.6 was used for UMI-based consensus assembly to correct PCR and sequencing errors. V(D)J alignment, clonotype assembly and CDR3 extraction were performed with MiXCR version 2.1.1. Gene usage, clonotype sharing and MAIT/NKT TCR abundance were normalised by analysing the top 1000, 10 000 and 20 000 clonotypes per sample. Diversity was computed as the inverse Simpson index with the vegan R package after downsampling to 27 000 UMIs. Paired Mann-Whitney U tests on discordant twin pairs were used, with Benjamini-Hochberg multiple-testing correction. TCRdb reprocessed the reads and provides one entry for every CDR3 protein sequence; no DNA is given. The V and J calls were not made by the authors but by TCRdb's processing. This sample's listing comprises approximately 200,000 distinct CDR3 sequences. The ten largest clones take up less than 2% of the sample.

Paper-wide results and their limitations: The analysis was unable to tell apart different T cell subtypes. No single strong signal or clonotype linked to IBD turned up in the results, so the idea that one exists was not supported. IBD patients had lower TCRbeta repertoire diversity, measured by the inverse Simpson index, than their healthy co-twins. IBD patients shared fewer clonotypes with other individuals than healthy twins did, most markedly in patients showing signs of disease activity. Repertoire similarity did not differ between concordant and discordant twins, which could be due to limited statistical power. Because patients received different immunosuppressive treatments, the repertoires may have picked up extra background noise and variability between individuals.

The material sequenced was blood. The source of this sequence is a human donor with ulcerative colitis or Crohn's disease, or a healthy co-twin of an affected twin (not recorded which). The rearranged segments are TRBV5-4 and TRBJ2-5; TCRdb picks TRBD2, but there is no DNA to check that call. This receptor carries the CDR3 CASSLGLAGGSQETQYF.